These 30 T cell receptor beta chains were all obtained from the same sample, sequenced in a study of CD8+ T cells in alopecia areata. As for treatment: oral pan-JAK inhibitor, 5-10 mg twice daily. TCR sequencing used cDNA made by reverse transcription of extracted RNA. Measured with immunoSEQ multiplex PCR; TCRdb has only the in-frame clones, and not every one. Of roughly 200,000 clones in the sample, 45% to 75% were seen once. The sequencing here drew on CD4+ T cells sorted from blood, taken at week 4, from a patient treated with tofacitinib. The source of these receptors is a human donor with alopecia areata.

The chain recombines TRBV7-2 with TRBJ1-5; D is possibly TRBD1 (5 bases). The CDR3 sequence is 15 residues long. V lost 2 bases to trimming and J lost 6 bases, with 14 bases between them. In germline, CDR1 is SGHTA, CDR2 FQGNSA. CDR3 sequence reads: CASSLSFAGSQPQHF. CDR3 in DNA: TGTGCCAGCAGCTTAAGTTTCGCAGGGAGTCAGCCCCAGCATTTT. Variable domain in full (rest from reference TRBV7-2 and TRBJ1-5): GAGVSQSPSNKVTEKGKDVELRCDPISGHTALYWYRQSLGQGLEFLIYFQGNSAPDKSGLPSDRFSAERTGGSVSTLTIQRTQQEDSAVYLCASSLSFAGSQPQHFGDGTRLSIL.

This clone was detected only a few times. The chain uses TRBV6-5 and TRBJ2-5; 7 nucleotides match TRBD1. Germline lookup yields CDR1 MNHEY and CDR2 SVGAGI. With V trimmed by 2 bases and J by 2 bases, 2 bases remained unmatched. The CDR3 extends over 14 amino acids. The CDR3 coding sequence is TGTGCCAGCAGTTACGGGGACAGACAAGAGACCCAGTACTTC. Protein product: CASSYGDRQETQYF.

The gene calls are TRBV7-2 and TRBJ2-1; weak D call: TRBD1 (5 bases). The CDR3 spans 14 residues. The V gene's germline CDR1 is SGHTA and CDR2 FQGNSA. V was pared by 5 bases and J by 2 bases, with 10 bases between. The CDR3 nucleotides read TGTGCCAGCAGCACCAGGGTGGCCTACAATGAGCAGTTCTTC. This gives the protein CASSTRVAYNEQFF. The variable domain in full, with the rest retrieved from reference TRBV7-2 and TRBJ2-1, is GAGVSQSPSNKVTEKGKDVELRCDPISGHTALYWYRQSLGQGLEFLIYFQGNSAPDKSGLPSDRFSAERTGGSVSTLTIQRTQQEDSAVYLCASSTRVAYNEQFFGPGTRLTVL.

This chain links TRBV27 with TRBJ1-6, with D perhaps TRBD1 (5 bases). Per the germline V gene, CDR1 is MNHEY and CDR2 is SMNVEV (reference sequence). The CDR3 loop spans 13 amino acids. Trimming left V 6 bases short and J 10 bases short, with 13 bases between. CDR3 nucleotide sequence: TGTGCCAGCAGCCTCTATAGGGGATCACCCCTCCACTTT. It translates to CASSLYRGSPLHF.

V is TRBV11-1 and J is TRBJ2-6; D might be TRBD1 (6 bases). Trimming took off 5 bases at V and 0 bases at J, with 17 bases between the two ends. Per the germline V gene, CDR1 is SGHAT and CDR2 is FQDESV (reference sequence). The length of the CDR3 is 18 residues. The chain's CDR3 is CASSLAGTILSGANVLTF. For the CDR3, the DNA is TGTGCCAGCAGCCTTGCAGGGACAATACTCTCTGGGGCCAACGTCCTGACTTTC.

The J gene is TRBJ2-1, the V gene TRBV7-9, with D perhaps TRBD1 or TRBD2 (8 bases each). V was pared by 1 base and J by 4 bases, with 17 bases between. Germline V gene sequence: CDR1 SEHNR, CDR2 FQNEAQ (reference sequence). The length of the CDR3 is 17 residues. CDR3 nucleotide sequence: TGTGCCAGCAGCTTAGTTGGTAGCGGGGACAGGTACAATGAGCAGTTCTTC. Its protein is CASSLVGSGDRYNEQFF.

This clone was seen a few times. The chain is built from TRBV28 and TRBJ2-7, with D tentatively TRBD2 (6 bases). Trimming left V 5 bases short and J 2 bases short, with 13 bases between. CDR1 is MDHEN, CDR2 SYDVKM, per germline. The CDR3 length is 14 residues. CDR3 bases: TGTGCCAGCAGTGTCGCGGGAATGACCTACGAGCAGTACTTC. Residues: CASSVAGMTYEQYF.

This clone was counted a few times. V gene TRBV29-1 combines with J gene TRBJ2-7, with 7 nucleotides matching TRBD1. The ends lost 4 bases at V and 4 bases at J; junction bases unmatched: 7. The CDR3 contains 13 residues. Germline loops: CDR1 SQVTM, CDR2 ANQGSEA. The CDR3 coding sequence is TGCAGCGTTGGGAAGGGACAGCATTACGAGCAGTACTTC. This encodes CSVGKGQHYEQYF.

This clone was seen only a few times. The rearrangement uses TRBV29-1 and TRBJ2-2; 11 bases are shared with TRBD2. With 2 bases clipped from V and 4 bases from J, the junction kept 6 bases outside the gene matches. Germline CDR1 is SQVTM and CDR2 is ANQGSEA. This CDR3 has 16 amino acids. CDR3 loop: CSVERLAGGVTGELFF. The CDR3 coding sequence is TGCAGCGTTGAAAGGCTAGCGGGGGGCGTCACCGGGGAGCTGTTTTTT.

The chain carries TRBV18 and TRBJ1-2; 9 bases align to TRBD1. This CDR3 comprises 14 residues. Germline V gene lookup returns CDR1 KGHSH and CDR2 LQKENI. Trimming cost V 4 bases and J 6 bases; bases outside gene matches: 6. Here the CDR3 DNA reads TGTGCCAGCTCACAAACAGGGGGCGCGGATGGCTACACCTTC. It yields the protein CASSQTGGADGYTF.

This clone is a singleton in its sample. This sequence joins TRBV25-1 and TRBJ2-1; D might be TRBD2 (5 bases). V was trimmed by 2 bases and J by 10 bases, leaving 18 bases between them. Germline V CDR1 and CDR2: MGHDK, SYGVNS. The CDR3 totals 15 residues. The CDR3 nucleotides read TGTGCCAGCAGTGAAGTAGGTCTCGCGGGCGGAGAGCAGTTCTTC. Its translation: CASSEVGLAGGEQFF.

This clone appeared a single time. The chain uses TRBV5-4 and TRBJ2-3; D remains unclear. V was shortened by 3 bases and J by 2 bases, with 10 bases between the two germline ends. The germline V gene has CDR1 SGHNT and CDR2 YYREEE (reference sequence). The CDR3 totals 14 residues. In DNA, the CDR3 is TGTGCCAGCAGCTCCCCGGGCCCCACAGATACGCAGTATTTT. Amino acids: CASSSPGPTDTQYF.

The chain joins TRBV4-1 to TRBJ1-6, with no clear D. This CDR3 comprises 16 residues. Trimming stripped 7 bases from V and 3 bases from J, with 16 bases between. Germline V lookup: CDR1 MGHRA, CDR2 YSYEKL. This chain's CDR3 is CASTRGWTSYNSPLHF. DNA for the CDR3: TGCGCCAGCACCAGAGGTTGGACCAGCTATAATTCACCCCTCCACTTT.

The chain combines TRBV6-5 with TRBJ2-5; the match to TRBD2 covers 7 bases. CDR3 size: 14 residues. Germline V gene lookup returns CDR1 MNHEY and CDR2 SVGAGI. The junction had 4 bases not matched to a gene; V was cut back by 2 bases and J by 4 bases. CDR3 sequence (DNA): TGTGCCAGCAGTTACGGGGCTAGCGGAGAGACCCAGTACTTC. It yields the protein CASSYGASGETQYF.

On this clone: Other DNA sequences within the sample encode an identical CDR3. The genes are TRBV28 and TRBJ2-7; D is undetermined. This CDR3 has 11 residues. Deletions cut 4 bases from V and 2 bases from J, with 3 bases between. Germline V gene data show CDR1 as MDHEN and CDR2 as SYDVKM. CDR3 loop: CASSSPYEQYF. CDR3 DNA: TGTGCCAGCAGTTCTCCCTACGAGCAGTACTTC. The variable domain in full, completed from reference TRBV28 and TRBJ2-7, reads DVKVTQSSRYLVKRTGEKVFLECVQDMDHENMFWYRQDPGLGLRLIYFSYDVKMKEKGDIPEGYSVSREKKERFSLILESASTNQTSMYLCASSSPYEQYFGPGTRLTVT.

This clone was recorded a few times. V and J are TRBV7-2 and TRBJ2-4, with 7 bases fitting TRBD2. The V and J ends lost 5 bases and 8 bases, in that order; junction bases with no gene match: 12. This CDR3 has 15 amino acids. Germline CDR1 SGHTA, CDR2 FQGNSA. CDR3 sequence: CASSPLAGDVDIQYF. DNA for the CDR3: TGTGCCAGCAGCCCTCTGGCGGGAGACGTGGACATTCAGTACTTC.

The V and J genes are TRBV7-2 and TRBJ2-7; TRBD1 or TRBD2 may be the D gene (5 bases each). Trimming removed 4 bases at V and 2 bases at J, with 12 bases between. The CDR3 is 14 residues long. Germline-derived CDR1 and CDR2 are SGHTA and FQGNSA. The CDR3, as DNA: TGTGCCAGCAGCTCTACGAGGGGAACCTACGAGCAGTACTTC. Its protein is CASSSTRGTYEQYF. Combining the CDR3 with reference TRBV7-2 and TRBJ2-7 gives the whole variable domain GAGVSQSPSNKVTEKGKDVELRCDPISGHTALYWYRQSLGQGLEFLIYFQGNSAPDKSGLPSDRFSAERTGGSVSTLTIQRTQQEDSAVYLCASSSTRGTYEQYFGPGTRLTVT.

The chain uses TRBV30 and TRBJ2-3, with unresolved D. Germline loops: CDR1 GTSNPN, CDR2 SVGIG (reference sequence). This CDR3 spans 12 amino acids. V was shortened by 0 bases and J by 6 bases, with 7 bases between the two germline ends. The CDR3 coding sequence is TGTGCCTGGAGTGTACGATTGGATACGCAGTATTTT. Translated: CAWSVRLDTQYF.

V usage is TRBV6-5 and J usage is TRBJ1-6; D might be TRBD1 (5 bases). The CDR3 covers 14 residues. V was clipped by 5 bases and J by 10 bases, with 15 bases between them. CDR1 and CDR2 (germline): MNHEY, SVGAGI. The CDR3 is CASSRDPTGSPLHF. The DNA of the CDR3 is TGTGCCAGCAGTAGGGACCCCACGGGGTCACCCCTCCACTTT.

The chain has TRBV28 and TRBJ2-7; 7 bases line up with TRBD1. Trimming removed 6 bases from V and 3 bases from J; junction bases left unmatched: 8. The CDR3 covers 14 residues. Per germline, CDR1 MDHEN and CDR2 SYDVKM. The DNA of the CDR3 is TGTGCCAGCAGAAAGAAAGGGGGCGGCTACGAGCAGTACTTC. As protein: CASRKKGGGYEQYF.

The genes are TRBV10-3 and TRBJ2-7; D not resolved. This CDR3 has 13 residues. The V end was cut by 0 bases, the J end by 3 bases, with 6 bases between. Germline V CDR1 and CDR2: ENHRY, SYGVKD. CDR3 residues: CAISESSSYEQYF. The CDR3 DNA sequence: TGTGCCATCAGTGAGTCCAGTAGCTACGAGCAGTACTTC.

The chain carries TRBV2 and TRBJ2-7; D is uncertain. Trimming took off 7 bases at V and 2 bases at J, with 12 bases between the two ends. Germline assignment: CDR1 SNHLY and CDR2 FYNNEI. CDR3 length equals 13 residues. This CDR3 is CASKEGIAYEQYF. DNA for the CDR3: TGTGCCAGCAAGGAAGGGATTGCCTACGAGCAGTACTTC. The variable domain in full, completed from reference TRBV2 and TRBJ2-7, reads EPEVTQTPSHQVTQMGQEVILRCVPISNHLYFYWYRQILGQKVEFLVSFYNNEISEKSEIFDDQFSVERPDGSNFTLKIRSTKLEDSAMYFCASKEGIAYEQYFGPGTRLTVT.

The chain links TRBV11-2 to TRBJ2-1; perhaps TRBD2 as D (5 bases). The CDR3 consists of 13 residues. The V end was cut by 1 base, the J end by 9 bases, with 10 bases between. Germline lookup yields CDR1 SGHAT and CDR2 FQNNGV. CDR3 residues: CASSLVWESEQFF. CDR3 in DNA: TGTGCCAGCAGCTTAGTATGGGAGAGTGAGCAGTTCTTC.

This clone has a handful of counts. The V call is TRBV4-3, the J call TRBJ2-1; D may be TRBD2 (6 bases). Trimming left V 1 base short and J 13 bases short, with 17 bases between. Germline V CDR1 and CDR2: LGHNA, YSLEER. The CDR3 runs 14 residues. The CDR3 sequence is CASSQGAAEGPQFF. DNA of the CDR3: TGCGCCAGCAGCCAAGGGGCCGCGGAGGGACCCCAGTTCTTC.

The chain's CDR3 is CASSRDRPRYYGYTF. CDR3 coding DNA: TGCGCCAGCAGCCGGGACAGACCAAGGTACTATGGCTACACCTTC. The chain couples TRBV5-1 to TRBJ1-2; 7 nucleotides align to TRBD1. CDR1 SGHRS and CDR2 YFSETQ come from the germline V gene. CDR3 size: 15 residues. Losses at the gene ends were 4 bases for V and 3 bases for J; bases not matched to a gene: 9.

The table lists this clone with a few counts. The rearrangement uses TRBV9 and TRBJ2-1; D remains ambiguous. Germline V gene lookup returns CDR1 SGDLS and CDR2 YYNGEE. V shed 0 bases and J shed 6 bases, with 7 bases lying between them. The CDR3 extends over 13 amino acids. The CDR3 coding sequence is TGTGCCAGCAGCGTAGACCGGACCAATGAGCAGTTCTTC. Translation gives CASSVDRTNEQFF.

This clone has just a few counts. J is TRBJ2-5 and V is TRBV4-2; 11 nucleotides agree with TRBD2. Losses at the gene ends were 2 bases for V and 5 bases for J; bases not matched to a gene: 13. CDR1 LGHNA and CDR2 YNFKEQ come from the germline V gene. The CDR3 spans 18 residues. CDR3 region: CASSQTTSSSGGQETQYF. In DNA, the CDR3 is TGTGCCAGCAGCCAAACTACCTCCTCTAGCGGGGGGCAGGAGACCCAGTACTTC.

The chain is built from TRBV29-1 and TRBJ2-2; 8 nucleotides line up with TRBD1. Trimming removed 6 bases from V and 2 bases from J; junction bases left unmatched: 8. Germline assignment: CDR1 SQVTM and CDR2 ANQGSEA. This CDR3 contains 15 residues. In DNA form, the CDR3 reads TGCAGCGTAGACAGGACAGGGAGTAACACCGGGGAGCTGTTTTTT. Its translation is CSVDRTGSNTGELFF.

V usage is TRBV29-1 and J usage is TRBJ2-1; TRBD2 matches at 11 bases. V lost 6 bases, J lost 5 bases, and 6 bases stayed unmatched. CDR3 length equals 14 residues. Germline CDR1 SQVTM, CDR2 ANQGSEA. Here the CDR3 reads CSVTLAGGHNEQFF. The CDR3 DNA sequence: TGCAGCGTGACTCTAGCGGGGGGTCACAATGAGCAGTTCTTC.

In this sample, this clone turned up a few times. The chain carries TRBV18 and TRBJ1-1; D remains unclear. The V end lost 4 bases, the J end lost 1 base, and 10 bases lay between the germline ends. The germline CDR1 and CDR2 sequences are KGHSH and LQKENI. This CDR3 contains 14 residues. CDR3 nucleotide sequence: TGTGCCAGCTCACAGAAGGCGGCGAACACTGAAGCTTTCTTT. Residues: CASSQKAANTEAFF. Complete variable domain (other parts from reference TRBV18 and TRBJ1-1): NAGVMQNPRHLVRRRGQEARLRCSPMKGHSHVYWYRQLPEEGLKFMVYLQKENIIDESGMPKERFSAEFPKEGPSILRIQQVVRGDSAAYFCASSQKAANTEAFFGQGTRLTVV.